Here is one T cell receptor beta chain with its context. Its antigen is not known. This entry is derived from a study of T cells in narcolepsy. About the study: Enrolled donors included narcolepsy type 1 or type 2 patients and healthy controls.

Broader study findings: Some memory CD4+ repertoires had no autoreactive clone sequences. Same-patient CSF and blood CD4+ T cell clonotypes included HCRT-specific and TRIB2-specific autoreactive ones.

J was trimmed by 7 bases and V by 4 bases; bases with no gene match: 9. Germline CDR1 SGHRS, CDR2 YFSETQ. There are 15 residues in the CDR3. The protocol was immunoSEQ multiplex PCR, while the TCRdb copy is restricted to in-frame clones and leaves out a portion. The table lists about 24,000 clones, 85% to 90% of them singletons. The chain combines TRBV5-1 with TRBJ1-5, with 9 bases that match TRBD1. The TCR sequence derives from a human donor with narcolepsy. What was sequenced was CD45RA- memory CD4+ T cells from PBMCs. Written as DNA, the CDR3 is TGCGCCAGCAGCCCGGGGACAGGGACGGGGCAGCCCCAGCATTTT. Protein: CASSPGTGTGQPQHF.